What follows describes a single TCR beta chain. The sample belongs to a study of control samples from healthy donors and cancer patients. Produced via immunoSEQ multiplex PCR; TCRdb's table is partial and in-frame only. The repertoire has about 65,000 clones, 90% of them found once; the top ten carry around 1.3%. The length of the CDR3 is 15 residues. Per the germline V gene, CDR1 is LNHDA and CDR2 is SQIVND (reference sequence). The ends lost 10 bases at V and 7 bases at J; junction bases unmatched: 11. The sample taken for sequencing was PBMCs. The receptor's source is a woman between 45 and 60 years old with colorectal cancer. This chain joins TRBV19 and TRBJ1-6; 9 bases align to TRBD1. The CDR3, as DNA: TGTGCCACCAGGAGGATAGGGACAGGGAATTCACCCCTCCACTTT. Its protein product is CATRRIGTGNSPLHF.